This T cell receptor beta chain emerged from a study of beta chain features in type 1 diabetes. Study-wide findings and caveats: Any HLA type influence on TCRB rearrangement was left unresolved here. The study found moderately but significantly shorter TCRB CDR3s in all four CD4+ subsets of Type 1 diabetes patients.

This clone was seen only a few times. Its antigen is unknown. The CDR3 totals 13 residues. Trimming removed 6 bases from V and 2 bases from J; junction bases left unmatched: 3. CDR1 is ENHRY and CDR2 is SYGVKD in the germline V gene. Reverse transcribing all isolated RNA meant expressed TCRB transcripts were sequenced. TCRdb keeps only in-frame clones here, not all; method: immunoSEQ multiplex PCR. The sample gives hundreds of thousands of clones, over 12% of which show up once; roughly 0.04% is in the top ten. The chain carries TRBV10-3 and TRBJ1-1; TRBD1 matches 7 bases. The sequence was obtained from a man between 18 and 35 years old with type 1 diabetes. The sequenced material came from naive CD4+ T cells from blood. The CDR3 DNA follows: TGTGCCATCAGACGACAGGGAAACACTGAAGCTTTCTTT. This codes for CAIRRQGNTEAFF.